The source of this T cell receptor beta chain is a study of control samples from healthy donors and cancer patients. This CDR3 is built from 15 residues. Germline CDR1 KGHDR, CDR2 SFDVKD. V was trimmed by 0 bases and J by 0 bases, leaving 7 bases between them. Generated by immunoSEQ multiplex PCR, the TCRdb table keeps only in-frame clones and is missing some. The table includes some 140,000 clones, 94% detected once. The sequence derives from a man in his forties in good health. The sample consisted of blood. J is TRBJ2-5 and V is TRBV24-1; maybe TRBD1 (5 bases). CDR3 sequence reads: CATSDLQGDQETQYF. The CDR3 bases are TGTGCCACCAGTGATTTGCAAGGGGACCAAGAGACCCAGTACTTC.